This entry lists 8 T cell receptor beta chains sequenced from one sample in a study of blood T cell repertoires in COVID-19. Libraries were prepared by immunoSEQ multiplex PCR; TCRdb keeps only in-frame clonotypes and omits some of them. Among approximately 200,000 clones listed, around 83% were seen once. Sequenced input: peripheral blood. Every receptor here comes from a woman aged 25 to 45 with active or convalescent COVID-19.

The chain employs TRBV7-9 and TRBJ2-1; 11 bases fit TRBD2. Per germline, CDR1 SEHNR and CDR2 FQNEAQ (reference sequence). This CDR3 is 16 amino acids long. Germline trimming cut 3 bases from V and 2 bases from J; bases unmatched to any gene: 3. The CDR3 spells CASSFPTSGTYNEQFF. CDR3 nucleotide sequence: TGTGCCAGCAGCTTTCCGACTAGCGGGACCTACAATGAGCAGTTCTTC.

CDR3 protein: CASSELVTSGTYEQYF. For the CDR3, the DNA is TGTGCCAGCAGTGAATTAGTGACTAGCGGAACCTACGAGCAGTACTTC. This sequence joins TRBV2 and TRBJ2-7; TRBD2 matches 9 bases. Germline loops: CDR1 SNHLY, CDR2 FYNNEI. CDR3 length: 16 residues. V was clipped by 2 bases and J by 2 bases; unmatched bases: 7.

The table lists this clone with a count of one. The chain combines TRBV28 with TRBJ2-1, with 7 nucleotides matching TRBD2. Germline values: CDR1 MDHEN, CDR2 SYDVKM. This CDR3 is built from 14 residues. Trimming removed 3 bases from V and 7 bases from J; junction bases left unmatched: 6. CDR3 loop: CASSFGGSGNEQFF. CDR3 nucleotides: TGTGCCAGCAGTTTCGGCGGGAGTGGGAATGAGCAGTTCTTC.

The chain employs TRBV14 and TRBJ2-7; TRBD1 agrees at 7 bases. Germline CDR1 SGHDN, CDR2 FVKESK. The CDR3 spans 12 residues. V gave up 3 bases and J gave up 6 bases; unmatched junction bases: 2. The CDR3 DNA follows: TGTGCCAGCAGCCAGGGACAGCTCGAGCAGTACTTC. Its protein product is CASSQGQLEQYF.

The CDR3 loop reads CASSSGEFEAFF. The CDR3 DNA reads as TGTGCCAGCAGTTCAGGTGAATTTGAAGCTTTCTTT. The chain joins TRBV28 to TRBJ1-1; D gene uncertain. V was cut by 4 bases and J by 7 bases, with 10 bases left in between. CDR1 and CDR2 from the germline V gene are MDHEN and SYDVKM. This CDR3 spans 12 amino acids. Complete variable domain (other parts from reference TRBV28 and TRBJ1-1): DVKVTQSSRYLVKRTGEKVFLECVQDMDHENMFWYRQDPGLGLRLIYFSYDVKMKEKGDIPEGYSVSREKKERFSLILESASTNQTSMYLCASSSGEFEAFFGQGTRLTVV.

The V call is TRBV19, the J call TRBJ1-3; no definite D call. With 8 bases removed from V and 0 bases from J, the gap between germline ends came to 8 bases. This CDR3 contains 13 residues. Germline values: CDR1 LNHDA, CDR2 SQIVND (reference sequence). In nucleotides, the CDR3 is TGTGCCAGTCGTCCTACCTCTGGAAACACCATATATTTT. Translated: CASRPTSGNTIYF.

Notes on this clone: A read error may produce the germline difference seen at one junction end. The chain carries TRBV24-1 and TRBJ2-5; 10 bases align to TRBD2. The germline V gene encodes CDR1 KGHDR and CDR2 SFDVKD. CDR3 length: 17 residues. The DNA for the CDR3 is TGTGCCACCAGTGACCCTAAGCGGGAGGGCAGGGAAGAGGCCCAGTACTTC. Its protein is CATSDPKREGREEAQYF.

The V gene is TRBV30, the J gene TRBJ2-1; D is unresolved. The V gene's germline CDR1 is GTSNPN and CDR2 SVGIG (reference sequence). V was shortened by 5 bases and J by 2 bases, with 7 bases between the two germline ends. The CDR3 spans 12 residues. CDR3 nucleotide sequence: TGTGCCTGGTCTGCTACCTACAATGAGCAGTTCTTC. Translation: CAWSATYNEQFF.